This T cell receptor (beta chain) came from a study of blood T cell repertoires in COVID-19. The CDR3 loop spans 11 amino acids. V shed 3 bases, J shed 9 bases, and the junction held 3 bases outside the gene matches. Germline lookup yields CDR1 DFQATT and CDR2 SNEGSKA (reference sequence). Produced via immunoSEQ multiplex PCR; TCRdb's table is partial and in-frame only. The data show roughly 48,000 clones, with approximately 88% seen just once and roughly three fifths held by the top ten. The chain uses TRBV20-1 and TRBJ2-3, with TRBD2 identical over 7 bases. Sequenced: peripheral blood. This TCR was recovered from a man between 70 and 80 years old with acute or convalescent COVID-19. This chain's CDR3 is CSARPGGTQYF. The CDR3 coding sequence is TGCAGTGCTAGGCCGGGGGGAACGCAGTATTTT.